These 7 T cell receptor beta chains share one sample of origin, sequenced in a study of blood T cell repertoires in COVID-19. Profiling relied on immunoSEQ multiplex PCR, and the TCRdb table lists in-frame clones only, not all of them. The repertoire has 95,000 to 100,000 clones, roughly 85% of them found once; the top ten carry approximately 1.8%. Sequencing was performed on peripheral blood. These receptors were collected from a woman in her 70s with active or convalescent COVID-19.

The rearrangement joins TRBV6-1 to TRBJ1-5; a possible D gene is TRBD1 (5 bases). From germline, CDR1 is MNHNS and CDR2 SASEGT. V lost 3 bases and J 3 bases, leaving 15 bases between the germline ends. CDR3 length: 16 amino acids. CDR3 loop: CASSDLAGRNNQPQHF. The CDR3 DNA reads TGTGCCAGCAGTGATCTGGCAGGGCGGAACAATCAGCCCCAGCATTTT.

This rearrangement joins TRBV27 to TRBJ2-7; D is possibly TRBD1 (6 bases). Looked up from germline, CDR1 is MNHEY and CDR2 is SMNVEV (reference sequence). This CDR3 is built from 14 residues. The ends were cut back, 7 bases at V and 3 bases at J, with 16 bases in the middle. CDR3 nucleotide sequence: TGTGCCAGCAAGTTGGGCAGGGGAATCTACGAGCAGTACTTC. Amino acids: CASKLGRGIYEQYF.

This clone was seen only once. V is TRBV20-1 and J is TRBJ2-1; D perhaps matches TRBD2 (7 bases). Germline V CDR1 and CDR2: DFQATT, SNEGSKA (reference sequence). The CDR3 covers 11 residues. This CDR3 is CGGGWANEQFF. DNA for the CDR3: TGCGGGGGGGGCTGGGCCAATGAGCAGTTCTTC.

The chain links TRBV11-3 to TRBJ2-7; maybe TRBD1 (5 bases). V shed 0 bases and J shed 3 bases, with 12 bases lying between them. The CDR3 is 15 amino acids. Germline assignment: CDR1 SGHNT and CDR2 YENEEA. The CDR3 sequence is CASSLEAGKNYEQYF. The CDR3 DNA reads TGTGCCAGCAGCTTAGAGGCAGGGAAGAACTACGAGCAGTACTTC.

The rearrangement joins TRBV7-3 to TRBJ2-1, with D possibly TRBD1 on 6 matching bases. CDR1 is SGHTA and CDR2 is FQGTGA in the germline V gene. The CDR3 is 13 residues long. With 5 bases removed from V and 8 bases from J, the gap between germline ends came to 13 bases. The CDR3 sequence: CASSPNPGDEQFF. The CDR3, as DNA: TGTGCCAGCAGCCCAAACCCAGGGGATGAGCAGTTCTTC.

The chain is built from TRBV5-1 and TRBJ2-1, with 11 bases fitting TRBD2. After removal of 0 bases from V and 6 bases from J, the junction contained 5 bases not matched to a gene. Germline CDR1 SGHRS, CDR2 YFSETQ. The CDR3 extends over 16 amino acids. CDR3 amino acids: CASSLEDGTSGNEQFF. The CDR3 DNA is TGCGCCAGCAGCTTGGAGGACGGGACTAGCGGCAATGAGCAGTTCTTC.

The rearrangement joins TRBV5-3 to TRBJ2-3; 11 nucleotides align to TRBD2. TRBV5-3 is designated an ORF whose function remains uncertain. The CDR3 is made up of 21 amino acids. V gave up 2 bases and J gave up 4 bases; unmatched junction bases: 21. This CDR3 reads CARSLVGFFSGRVVRPDTQYF. Written as DNA, the CDR3 is TGTGCCAGAAGCTTAGTTGGATTTTTTAGCGGGAGGGTCGTACGGCCAGATACGCAGTATTTT.